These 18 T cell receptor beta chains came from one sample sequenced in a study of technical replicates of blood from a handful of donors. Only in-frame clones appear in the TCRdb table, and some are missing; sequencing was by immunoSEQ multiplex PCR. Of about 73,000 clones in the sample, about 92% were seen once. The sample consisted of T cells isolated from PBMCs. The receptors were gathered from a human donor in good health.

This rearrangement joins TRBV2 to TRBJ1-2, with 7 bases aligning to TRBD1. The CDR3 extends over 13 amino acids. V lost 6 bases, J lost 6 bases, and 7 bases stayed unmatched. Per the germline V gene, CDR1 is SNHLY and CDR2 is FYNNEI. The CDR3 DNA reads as TGTGCCAGCAGCACCAGGGGGGCTGATGGCTACACCTTC. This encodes CASSTRGADGYTF.

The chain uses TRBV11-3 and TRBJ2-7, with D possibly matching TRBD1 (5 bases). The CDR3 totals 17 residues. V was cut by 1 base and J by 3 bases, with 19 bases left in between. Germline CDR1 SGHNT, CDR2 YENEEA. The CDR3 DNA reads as TGTGCCAGCAGCTTAGTTTCGAGGTTTCAGGGCCGCTACGAGCAGTACTTC. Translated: CASSLVSRFQGRYEQYF.

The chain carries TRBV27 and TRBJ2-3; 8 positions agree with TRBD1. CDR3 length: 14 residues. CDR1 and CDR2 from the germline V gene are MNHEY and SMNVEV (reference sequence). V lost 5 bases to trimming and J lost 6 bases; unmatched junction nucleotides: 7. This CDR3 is CASSNRTGMDTQYF. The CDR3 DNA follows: TGTGCCAGCAGTAATCGGACAGGGATGGATACGCAGTATTTT.

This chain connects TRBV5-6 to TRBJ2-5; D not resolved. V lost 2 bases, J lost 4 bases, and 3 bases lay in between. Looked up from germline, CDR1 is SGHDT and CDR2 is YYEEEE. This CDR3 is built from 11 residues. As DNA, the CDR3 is TGTGCCAGCAGCTTACTAGAGACCCAGTACTTC. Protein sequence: CASSLLETQYF.

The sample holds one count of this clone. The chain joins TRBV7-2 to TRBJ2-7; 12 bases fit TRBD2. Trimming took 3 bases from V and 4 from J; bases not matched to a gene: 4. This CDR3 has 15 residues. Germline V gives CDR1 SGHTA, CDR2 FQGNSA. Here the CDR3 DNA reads TGTGCCAGCAGCTTCGGACTAGCGGGAACTTACGAGCAGTACTTC. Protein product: CASSFGLAGTYEQYF.

The CDR3 spells CASSVRAGRNEQFF. The DNA for the CDR3 is TGTGCCAGCAGCGTAAGGGCAGGGAGGAATGAGCAGTTCTTC. This chain joins TRBV9 and TRBJ2-1; perhaps TRBD2 as D (6 bases). The CDR3 is made up of 14 amino acids. The germline V gene encodes CDR1 SGDLS and CDR2 YYNGEE. The germline V and J ends were trimmed by 1 base and 7 bases, with 12 bases remaining between them.

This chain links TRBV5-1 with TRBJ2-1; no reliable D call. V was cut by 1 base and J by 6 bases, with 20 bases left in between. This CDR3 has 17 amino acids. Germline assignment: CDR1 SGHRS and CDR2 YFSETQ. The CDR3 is CASSLYASTATRNEQFF. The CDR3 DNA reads TGCGCCAGCAGCTTGTACGCTAGTACGGCTACCCGCAATGAGCAGTTCTTC.

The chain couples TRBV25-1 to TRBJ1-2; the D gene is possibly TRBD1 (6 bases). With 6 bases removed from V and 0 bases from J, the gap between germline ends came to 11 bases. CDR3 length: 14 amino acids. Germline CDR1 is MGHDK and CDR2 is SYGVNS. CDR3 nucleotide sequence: TGTGCCAGCAGCTTGGACAGTTCTAACTATGGCTACACCTTC. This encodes CASSLDSSNYGYTF.

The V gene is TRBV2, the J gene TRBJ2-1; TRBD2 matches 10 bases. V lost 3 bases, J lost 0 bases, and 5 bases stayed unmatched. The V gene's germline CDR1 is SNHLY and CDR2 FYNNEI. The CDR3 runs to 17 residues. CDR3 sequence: CASSDILAGSSYNEQFF. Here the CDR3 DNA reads TGTGCCAGCAGTGATATACTAGCGGGAAGCTCCTACAATGAGCAGTTCTTC.

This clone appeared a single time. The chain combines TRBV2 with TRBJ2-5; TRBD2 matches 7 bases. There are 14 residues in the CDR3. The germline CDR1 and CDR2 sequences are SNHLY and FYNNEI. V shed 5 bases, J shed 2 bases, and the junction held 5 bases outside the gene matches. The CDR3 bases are TGTGCCAGCAGTTACGGGACTATACAAGAGACCCAGTACTTC. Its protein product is CASSYGTIQETQYF.

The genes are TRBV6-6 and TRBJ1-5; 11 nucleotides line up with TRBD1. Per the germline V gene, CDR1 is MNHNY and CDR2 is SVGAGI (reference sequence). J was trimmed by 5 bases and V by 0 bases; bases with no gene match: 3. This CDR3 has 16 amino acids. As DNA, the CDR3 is TGTGCCAGCAGTTACTCGGGACAGGGGGTGGATCAGCCCCAGCATTTT. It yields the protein CASSYSGQGVDQPQHF.

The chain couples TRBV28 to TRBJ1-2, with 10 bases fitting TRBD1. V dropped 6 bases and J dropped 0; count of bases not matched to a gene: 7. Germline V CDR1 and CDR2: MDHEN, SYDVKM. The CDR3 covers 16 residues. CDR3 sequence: CASRRQGALTNYGYTF. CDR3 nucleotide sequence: TGTGCCAGCAGGCGACAGGGGGCGTTAACTAACTATGGCTACACCTTC.

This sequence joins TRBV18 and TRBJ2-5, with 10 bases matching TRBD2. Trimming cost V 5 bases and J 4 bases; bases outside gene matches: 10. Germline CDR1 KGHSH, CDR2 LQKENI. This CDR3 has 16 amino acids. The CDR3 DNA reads TGTGCCAGCTCAGAAAAAACCGGGACTAGCGCAGAGACCCAGTACTTC. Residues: CASSEKTGTSAETQYF.

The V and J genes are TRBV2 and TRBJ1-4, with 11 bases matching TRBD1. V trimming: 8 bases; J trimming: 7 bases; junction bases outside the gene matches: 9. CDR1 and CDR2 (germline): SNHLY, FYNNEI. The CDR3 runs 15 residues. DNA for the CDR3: TGTGCCAGCCGATATTACGGGACAGGGGGTGAAAAACTGTTTTTT. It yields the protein CASRYYGTGGEKLFF.

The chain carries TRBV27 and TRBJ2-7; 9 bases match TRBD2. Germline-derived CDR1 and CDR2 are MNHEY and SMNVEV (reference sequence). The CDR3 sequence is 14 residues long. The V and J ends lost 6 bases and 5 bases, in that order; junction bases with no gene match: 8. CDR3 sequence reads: CASRAGTSRHEQYF. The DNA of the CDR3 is TGTGCCAGCAGAGCTGGGACTAGCCGTCACGAGCAGTACTTC.

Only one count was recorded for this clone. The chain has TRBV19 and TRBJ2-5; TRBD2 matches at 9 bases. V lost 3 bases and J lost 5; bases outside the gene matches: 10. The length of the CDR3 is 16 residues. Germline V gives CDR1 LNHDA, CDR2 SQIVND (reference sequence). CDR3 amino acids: CASSMRVAGVRETQYF. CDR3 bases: TGTGCCAGTAGTATGAGGGTAGCGGGGGTTCGGGAGACCCAGTACTTC.

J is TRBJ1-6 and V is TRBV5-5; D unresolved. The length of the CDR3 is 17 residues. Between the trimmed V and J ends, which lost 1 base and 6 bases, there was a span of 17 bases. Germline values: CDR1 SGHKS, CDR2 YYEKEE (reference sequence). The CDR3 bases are TGTGCCAGCAGCTTGCTGCTCGGCCTTGGGAGTAATTCACCCCTCCACTTT. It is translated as CASSLLLGLGSNSPLHF.

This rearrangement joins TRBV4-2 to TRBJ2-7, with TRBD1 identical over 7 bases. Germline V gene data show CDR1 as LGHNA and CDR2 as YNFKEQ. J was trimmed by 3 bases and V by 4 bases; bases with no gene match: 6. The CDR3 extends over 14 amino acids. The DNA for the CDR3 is TGTGCCAGCAGCCCGCACAGGGGCGACTACGAGCAGTACTTC. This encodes CASSPHRGDYEQYF.